These 11 T cell receptor beta chains were all obtained from the same sample, sequenced in a study of cytomegalovirus exposure and HLA in healthy donors. Sequencing was performed with immunoSEQ multiplex PCR; in TCRdb, only in-frame clones are kept and a portion is missing. Of 100,000 or so clones in the sample, about 85% were seen once. The sample was PBMCs. The receptors were gathered from a woman between 18 and 29 years old in good health and CMV-seropositive.

The V call is TRBV27, the J call TRBJ2-7, with 7 bases aligning to TRBD1. This CDR3 is built from 15 residues. V lost 5 bases and J lost 2; bases outside the gene matches: 9. Germline loops: CDR1 MNHEY, CDR2 SMNVEV (reference sequence). The CDR3 nucleotides are TGTGCCAGCAGTCTCGGGACAGCCGAAACCTACGAGCAGTACTTC. This sequence encodes CASSLGTAETYEQYF.

V usage is TRBV7-8 and J usage is TRBJ2-2; D is perhaps TRBD2 (6 bases). V gave up 3 bases and J gave up 5 bases, with 10 bases separating them. The CDR3 consists of 14 residues. Germline V CDR1 and CDR2: SGHVS, FQNEAQ. CDR3 DNA sequence: TGTGCCAGCAGCTTGGGAGGTGGTACCGGGGAGCTGTTTTTT. Residues: CASSLGGGTGELFF.

V is TRBV4-1 and J is TRBJ1-1, with TRBD1 matching over 7 bases. The V segment lost 4 bases and the J segment 4 bases; nucleotides outside the gene matches: 9. Germline assignment: CDR1 MGHRA and CDR2 YSYEKL. The CDR3 loop spans 15 amino acids. CDR3 region: CASSPNRGTGTEAFF. CDR3 sequence (DNA): TGCGCCAGCAGCCCAAACAGGGGAACGGGCACTGAAGCTTTCTTT.

The CDR3, as DNA: TGCGCCAGCAGCTACCCCGGGAGGGACACTGAAGCTTTCTTT. Translated, it gives CASSYPGRDTEAFF. The chain couples TRBV5-1 to TRBJ1-1, with D unresolved. The CDR3 covers 14 residues. Trimming took 3 bases from V and 3 from J, leaving 12 bases between them. Germline CDR1 reads SGHRS; CDR2 reads YFSETQ.

This chain links TRBV18 with TRBJ1-3; TRBD1 matches 8 bases. CDR1 is KGHSH, CDR2 LQKENI, per germline. Losses at the gene ends were 2 bases for V and 1 base for J; bases not matched to a gene: 10. The CDR3 has 18 amino acids. The CDR3 region has the DNA TGTGCCAGCTCACCAGGACAGGGAATTCTTGGGTCTGGAAACACCATATATTTT. Translating gives CASSPGQGILGSGNTIYF. The full variable domain, in which reference TRBV18 and TRBJ1-3 provide the parts outside the CDR3, is NAGVMQNPRHLVRRRGQEARLRCSPMKGHSHVYWYRQLPEEGLKFMVYLQKENIIDESGMPKERFSAEFPKEGPSILRIQQVVRGDSAAYFCASSPGQGILGSGNTIYFGEGSWLTVV.

The chain is built from TRBV28 and TRBJ2-7; 7 bases line up with TRBD1. The CDR3 length is 15 residues. CDR1 MDHEN and CDR2 SYDVKM come from the germline V gene. V shed 5 bases and J 5 bases; nucleotides not matched to a gene: 12. Here the CDR3 DNA reads TGTGCCAGCAGTCCCGACAGGGTCGGGTTAGACGAGCAGTACTTC. Its protein product is CASSPDRVGLDEQYF.

The chain couples TRBV7-3 to TRBJ2-2; 11 bases align to TRBD1. CDR1 and CDR2 (germline): SGHTA, FQGTGA. J was trimmed by 4 bases and V by 6 bases; bases with no gene match: 4. The CDR3 has 15 amino acids. CDR3 DNA sequence: TGTGCCAGCAGGGGGACAGGGGGAGGCACCGGGGAGCTGTTTTTT. Protein sequence: CASRGTGGGTGELFF.

V is TRBV19 and J is TRBJ2-5; TRBD1 is a possible D gene (5 bases). Looked up from germline, CDR1 is LNHDA and CDR2 is SQIVND (reference sequence). Trimming took off 3 bases at V and 7 bases at J, with 15 bases between the two ends. This CDR3 comprises 14 residues. The CDR3 bases are TGTGCCAGTAGTATGGGGCTTTCCCCAACGACCCAGTACTTC. As protein: CASSMGLSPTTQYF.

This chain uses TRBV15 with TRBJ2-2, with TRBD1 as a possible D gene (6 bases). V dropped 2 bases and J dropped 8 bases, with 9 bases sitting between them. The CDR3 totals 13 residues. The V gene's germline CDR1 is LNHNV and CDR2 YYDKDF (reference sequence). The CDR3 region has the DNA TGTGCCACCAGCAGATCCCAGGGGGGGGAGCTGTTTTTT. This translates into CATSRSQGGELFF.

The chain employs TRBV7-3 and TRBJ1-1; perhaps TRBD1 as D (5 bases). Trimming left V 1 base short and J 3 bases short, with 9 bases between. Germline V gene sequence: CDR1 SGHTA, CDR2 FQGTGA. This CDR3 is 14 amino acids long. CDR3 region: CASSLSVGHTEAFF. The CDR3 nucleotides read TGTGCCAGCAGCTTAAGCGTGGGGCACACTGAAGCTTTCTTT.

The chain links TRBV10-3 to TRBJ1-5; 7 nucleotides line up with TRBD1. V gave up 6 bases and J gave up 4 bases; unmatched junction bases: 3. This CDR3 is built from 13 residues. Germline lookup yields CDR1 ENHRY and CDR2 SYGVKD. The DNA of the CDR3 is TGTGCCATCAGCCGGGACAGAAATCAGCCCCAGCATTTT. As protein: CAISRDRNQPQHF.